This passage covers 12 T cell receptor beta chains from one sample sequenced in a study of blood T cell repertoires in COVID-19. Sequencing was performed with immunoSEQ multiplex PCR; in TCRdb, only in-frame clones are kept and a portion is missing. Of some 270,000 clones listed, around 90% are singletons. Sequencing used peripheral blood. These receptors came from a woman aged 55-70 years with COVID-19, enrolled during active disease.

V is TRBV5-4 and J is TRBJ1-1; weak D call: TRBD1 (6 bases). Per germline, CDR1 SGHNT and CDR2 YYREEE (reference sequence). The CDR3 extends over 15 amino acids. Trimming took off 1 base at V and 0 bases at J, with 10 bases between the two ends. Here the CDR3 reads CASSLLQGMNTEAFF. DNA of the CDR3: TGTGCCAGCAGCTTGCTACAGGGAATGAACACTGAAGCTTTCTTT.

This chain's CDR3 is CASKRETQYF. The CDR3 bases are TGCGCCAGCAAGCGGGAGACCCAGTACTTC. V and J are TRBV10-1 and TRBJ2-5; maybe TRBD2 (5 bases). The V end was cut by 7 bases, the J end by 5 bases, with 5 bases between. Germline V gene data show CDR1 as WNHNN and CDR2 as SYGVQD (reference sequence). CDR3 length: 10 residues.

The chain is built from TRBV6-5 and TRBJ2-3; 9 nucleotides line up with TRBD1. Germline V gene sequence: CDR1 MNHEY, CDR2 SVGAGI. V lost 2 bases and J lost 6; bases outside the gene matches: 9. This CDR3 region has 16 residues. The CDR3 bases are TGTGCCAGCAGTTACGCTGGGACAGGGTGGAGGGATACGCAGTATTTT. Amino acid sequence: CASSYAGTGWRDTQYF.

The V and J genes are TRBV7-2 and TRBJ2-3; D may be TRBD1 (6 bases). The CDR3 loop spans 15 amino acids. Looked up from germline, CDR1 is SGHTA and CDR2 is FQGNSA. With 4 bases removed from V and 2 bases from J, the gap between germline ends came to 13 bases. CDR3 sequence: CASSSPGHPTDTQYF. CDR3 nucleotides: TGTGCCAGCAGCTCGCCGGGACATCCCACAGATACGCAGTATTTT.

V and J are TRBV6-1 and TRBJ2-2, with 9 bases aligning to TRBD2. Trimming removed 3 bases from V and 3 bases from J; junction bases left unmatched: 5. CDR3 length equals 16 residues. CDR1 and CDR2 from the germline V gene are MNHNS and SASEGT. CDR3 in DNA: TGTGCCAGCAGTGAGCTAGCGGGGACCTACACCGGGGAGCTGTTTTTT. It translates to CASSELAGTYTGELFF.

The chain links TRBV2 to TRBJ1-3; D ambiguous. Looked up from germline, CDR1 is SNHLY and CDR2 is FYNNEI. The CDR3 sequence is 12 residues long. With 10 bases removed from V and 4 bases from J, the gap between germline ends came to 11 bases. Here the CDR3 reads CATGKMGNTIYF. CDR3 nucleotides: TGTGCCACGGGGAAAATGGGAAACACCATATATTTT.

The gene calls are TRBV19 and TRBJ1-2; 8 bases fit TRBD1. Germline CDR1 and CDR2: LNHDA and SQIVND (reference sequence). The CDR3 loop spans 15 amino acids. J was trimmed by 0 bases and V by 4 bases; bases with no gene match: 4. The CDR3 loop is CASSTSTGANYGYTF. CDR3 bases: TGTGCCAGTAGTACATCGACAGGGGCTAACTATGGCTACACCTTC.

The gene calls are TRBV4-3 and TRBJ2-5; D not resolved. Deletions cut 0 bases from V and 2 bases from J, with 10 bases between. This CDR3 has 15 amino acids. From germline, CDR1 is LGHNA and CDR2 YSLEER. The CDR3 protein is CASSQDSGSQETQYF. DNA for the CDR3: TGCGCCAGCAGCCAAGACTCAGGATCACAAGAGACCCAGTACTTC.

This clone was counted once. V and J are TRBV7-2 and TRBJ2-7; 11 positions agree with TRBD2. After removal of 4 bases from V and 4 bases from J, the junction contained 9 bases not matched to a gene. Germline assignment: CDR1 SGHTA and CDR2 FQGNSA. This CDR3 is built from 16 residues. The chain's CDR3 is CASSSPSGGRAYEQYF. DNA for the CDR3: TGTGCCAGCAGCTCCCCTAGCGGGGGGCGGGCATACGAGCAGTACTTC. Supplemented by reference TRBV7-2 and TRBJ2-7, the full variable domain reads GAGVSQSPSNKVTEKGKDVELRCDPISGHTALYWYRQSLGQGLEFLIYFQGNSAPDKSGLPSDRFSAERTGGSVSTLTIQRTQQEDSAVYLCASSSPSGGRAYEQYFGPGTRLTVT.

The genes are TRBV7-9 and TRBJ2-7, with 9 bases that match TRBD1. Per germline, CDR1 SEHNR and CDR2 FQNEAQ (reference sequence). The CDR3 extends over 14 amino acids. Unmatched junction bases numbered 4, after V lost 4 bases and J lost 3 bases. Here the CDR3 reads CASSYGQGIYEQYF. As DNA, the CDR3 is TGTGCCAGCAGCTACGGACAGGGGATCTACGAGCAGTACTTC.

This rearrangement joins TRBV5-1 to TRBJ1-6; D call uncertain. Per germline, CDR1 SGHRS and CDR2 YFSETQ. This CDR3 comprises 13 residues. V lost 4 bases and J lost 10, with 12 bases in between. Here the CDR3 reads CASSPRFESPLHF. In DNA, the CDR3 is TGCGCCAGCAGCCCCAGGTTTGAGTCACCCCTCCACTTT.

V gene TRBV18 combines with J gene TRBJ1-1; the D gene is possibly TRBD1 (5 bases). Germline assignment: CDR1 KGHSH and CDR2 LQKENI. The ends were cut back, 1 base at V and 4 bases at J, with 16 bases in the middle. This CDR3 is built from 16 residues. The CDR3 sequence: CASSPRTGQWGTEAFF. As DNA, the CDR3 is TGTGCCAGCTCACCACGTACAGGCCAATGGGGCACTGAAGCTTTCTTT. Using reference TRBV18 and TRBJ1-1 for the parts outside the CDR3, the full variable domain is NAGVMQNPRHLVRRRGQEARLRCSPMKGHSHVYWYRQLPEEGLKFMVYLQKENIIDESGMPKERFSAEFPKEGPSILRIQQVVRGDSAAYFCASSPRTGQWGTEAFFGQGTRLTVV.